The rows below give T cell receptor beta chains drawn from one sample of a study of shared clonotypes between healthy human individuals. The table came from immunoSEQ multiplex PCR; TCRdb's copy has only in-frame clones and leaves some out. This table has fewer than 400,000 clones, approximately 79% appearing once. Sequencing was carried out using memory CD4+ T cells sorted from blood. The source of these receptors is a man aged 25 to 40 in good health. Both conserved end residues are part of each CDR3.

V | CDR3
TRBV10-3 | CAISGGERGYTF
TRBV2 | CASSGPLGGGPHEQYF
TRBV6-6 | CASVLTPGTDTQYF
TRBV6-5 | CASSSGVGRGQFF
TRBV19 | CASSINRRETQYF
TRBV6-1 | CASSTEHSYEQYF
TRBV27 | CASSPAGYPANSNQPQHF
TRBV15 | CATSMGLATDTQYF
TRBV28 | CASSSLAGAQSYEQYF
TRBV11-2 | CASSLGPSYNEQFF
TRBV5-1 | CASSLDALAGYNEQFF
TRBV10-1 | CASSDLRAGDYNEQFF
TRBV5-6 | CASSLIRGMAETQYF
TRBV7-8 | CASSSRRVDSGNTIYF
TRBV11-2 | CASSLQTVPETQYF
TRBV7-2 | CASREQGFNTEAFF
TRBV5-6 | CASSLGPGRINQPQHF
TRBV18 | CASSSTPTYGYTF
TRBV2 | CASSLSGDRGQYF
TRBV6-5 | CASRTGNNEQFF
TRBV27 | CASSFSTDPLYYEQYF
TRBV28 | CASRRDSGNTIYF
TRBV2 | CATSRFPGQQTFGAFF
TRBV2 | CASSQAGESSDTQYF
TRBV7-6 | CASSLLSDGTAQFSGIYEQYF
TRBV9 | CASSVVGSRTDTQYF
TRBV4-1 | CASSFRTGGLPSGANVLTF
TRBV5-4 | CASSLGQATGNTIYF
TRBV7-2 | CASSLAGTGEETQYF
TRBV25-1 | CASSSGREVIDTQYF
TRBV28 | CASSRLAGFYNEQFF
TRBV19 | CASSIIVSTDTQYF
TRBV5-1 | CASSLSGSGSAGTTQYF
TRBV28 | CASSEGAVSSGANVLTF
TRBV11-3 | CASSYGTGTPLGEQFF
TRBV29-1 | CSVERLADYNEQFF
TRBV19 | CASSIIISDGYTF
TRBV10-3 | CASRGGHEQYF
TRBV6-6 | CASTGLPPHEQYF
TRBV6-6 | CASSGQGGNEKLFF
TRBV14 | CASSQLDRLQETQYF
TRBV7-8 | CASSAGQEEKLFF
TRBV7-9 | CASSSHGSALWEQYF
TRBV28 | CASSWGENTGELFF
TRBV5-6 | CASSLRGEQYF
TRBV7-8 | CASSQNRGAGELFF
TRBV6-5 | CASKSWDRGQTQYF
TRBV11-3 | CASSWQGKIQNTEAFF
TRBV7-6 | CASSPPKTSGRAHFEQYF
TRBV7-9 | CASSFWFGRPEETQYF
TRBV28 | CASRNAQGVGNQPQHF
TRBV4-1 | CASSPEGFPSYGYTF
TRBV7-2 | CASSLAPGNYEQYF
TRBV21-1 | CASSKKLAGFREKLFF